These 10 T cell receptor beta chains share one sample of origin, sequenced in a study of tumor and adjacent non-tumor tissue in lung cancer. TCRbeta libraries were built with three rounds of nested PCR, modified from ARM-PCR. MiXCR, applied by TCRdb to the multiplex PCR reads, yields one record per CDR3 protein. The sample holds some 99,000 distinct CDR3 sequences; 75% are singletons and the top ten take 37%. RNA was extracted from bulk tissue without any cell sorting. The sample taken for sequencing was lung tumor tissue. The receptor set was obtained from a woman aged 60-75 years with non-small cell lung cancer.

On this clonotype itself: A much larger clone differs by one base, so this may be a read error. The V and J genes are TRBV6-6 and TRBJ2-7; D ambiguous. Per the germline V gene, CDR1 is MNHNY and CDR2 is SVGAGI (reference sequence). The CDR3 is 14 residues long. This chain's CDR3 is CASSYSEGPYEEYF. The CDR3 DNA is TGTGCCAGCAGTTACTCGGAAGGGCCCTACGAGGAGTACTTC.

Regarding this clonotype: Its ends do not fully match the called genes, so a read error is possible. V is TRBV6-1 and J is TRBJ1-5, with D hard to call. CDR3 size: 17 residues. The germline V gene encodes CDR1 MNHNS and CDR2 SASEGT. The CDR3 spells CASSEDKTAGSNQPQRF. CDR3 nucleotide sequence: TGTGCCAGCAGTGAGGATAAGACGGCGGGGAGCAATCAGCCCCAACGTTTT.

A word on this clonotype: This may be a read error: a much more frequent sequence differs by one nucleotide. This sequence joins TRBV19 and TRBJ2-2, with 10 bases that match TRBD1. V was pared by 6 bases and J by 6 bases, with 10 bases of the junction left unmatched. This CDR3 contains 16 residues. Germline V gives CDR1 LNHDA, CDR2 SQIVND (reference sequence). The CDR3 protein is CASSGGGQGTPGELFF. CDR3 coding DNA: TGTGCCAGTAGCGGAGGGGGACAGGGGACTCCCGGGGAGCTGTTTTTT.

This clonotype was seen only a few times. V and J are TRBV20-1 and TRBJ2-1, with D tentatively TRBD1 (5 bases). Germline CDR1 is DFQATT and CDR2 is SNEGSKA (reference sequence). The CDR3 runs to 15 residues. The V gene lost 1 base and the J gene lost 6 bases, with 16 bases spanning the gap. The CDR3 loop is CSARAHGAPPNEQFF. The CDR3, as DNA: TGCAGTGCTAGAGCTCATGGGGCACCCCCCAATGAGCAGTTCTTC.

As to this clonotype: A junction end diverges from the germline sequence, so it may reflect a read error. The chain couples TRBV12-3 or TRBV12-4 to TRBJ2-7; D is unclear. CDR3 length: 14 amino acids. This CDR3 reads CASSWRGNLIEQYF. Written as DNA, the CDR3 is TGTGCTAGCAGTTGGCGTGGGAATCTCATCGAGCAGTACTTC.

With regard to this clonotype: One end of the junction does not line up with germline, which may come from a read error. The V gene is TRBV12-3 or TRBV12-4, the J gene TRBJ1-6, with 8 bases fitting TRBD1. The length of the CDR3 is 15 residues. The CDR3 here is CASRSGQGDTSPLNF. The CDR3, as DNA: TGTGCCAGCAGAAGCGGACAGGGTGACACTTCACCCCTCAACTTT.

Comments on this clonotype: The junction departs from germline at one end; a sequencing error may be responsible. V and J are TRBV27 and TRBJ2-5; 10 nucleotides agree with TRBD2. CDR3 length equals 15 residues. Per germline, CDR1 MNHEY and CDR2 SMNVEV (reference sequence). The CDR3 reads CASSFIPSGSNSGPF. CDR3 DNA: TGTGCCAGCAGTTTTATCCCTAGCGGGAGCAACTCTGGACCATTC.

Regarding this clonotype: Relative to the germline gene, one junction end is altered; a read error may explain this. The V gene is TRBV11-1, the J gene TRBJ1-2; D may be TRBD1 (6 bases). The CDR3 sequence is 14 residues long. Germline-derived CDR1 and CDR2 are SGHAT and FQDESV (reference sequence). This CDR3 is CASSSQGLLYDYTF. The DNA for the CDR3 is TGTGCCAGCAGTTCACAGGGCCTGCTCTATGACTACACCTTC. Complete variable domain (other parts from reference TRBV11-1 and TRBJ1-2): EAEVAQSPRYKITEKSQAVAFWCDPISGHATLYWYRQILGQGPELLVQFQDESVVDDSQLPKDRFSAERLKGVDSTLKIQPAELGDSAMYLCASSSQGLLYDYTFGSGTRLTVV.

This clonotype has at least ten counts. This sequence joins TRBV20-1 and TRBJ2-3; D is ambiguous. CDR1 and CDR2 from the germline V gene are DFQATT and SNEGSKA (reference sequence). This CDR3 comprises 11 residues. V shed 6 bases and J shed 6 bases, with 10 bases lying between them. CDR3 region: CSAPPSDTQYF. CDR3 sequence (DNA): TGCAGTGCCCCCCCGTCGGATACGCAGTATTTT.

This clonotype showed up many times. The chain is built from TRBV30 and TRBJ1-1, with 8 positions matching TRBD1. The CDR3 length is 15 residues. The germline V gene has CDR1 GTSNPN and CDR2 SVGIG (reference sequence). With V trimmed by 3 bases and J by 1 base, 7 bases remained unmatched. This chain's CDR3 is CAWRPWDRRNTEAFF. CDR3 coding DNA: TGTGCCTGGAGGCCCTGGGACAGGAGGAACACTGAAGCTTTCTTT.